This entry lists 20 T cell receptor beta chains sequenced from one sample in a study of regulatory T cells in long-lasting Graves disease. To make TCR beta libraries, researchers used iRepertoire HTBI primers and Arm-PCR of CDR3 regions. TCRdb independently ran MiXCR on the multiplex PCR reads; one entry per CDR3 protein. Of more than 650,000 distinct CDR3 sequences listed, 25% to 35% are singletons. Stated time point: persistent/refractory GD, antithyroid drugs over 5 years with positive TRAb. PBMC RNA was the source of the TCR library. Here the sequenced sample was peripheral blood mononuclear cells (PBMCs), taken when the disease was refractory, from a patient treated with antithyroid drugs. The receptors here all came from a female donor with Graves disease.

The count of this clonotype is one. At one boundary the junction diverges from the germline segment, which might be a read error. The DNA for the CDR3 is TGTGCCAGCAGTTACCGAATTGGACAGGGGAAACACTTC. It is translated as CASSYRIGQGKHF. This rearrangement joins TRBV6-5 to TRBJ2-5; 9 positions match TRBD1. The CDR3 is 13 residues long. Germline CDR1 is MNHEY and CDR2 is SVGAGI.

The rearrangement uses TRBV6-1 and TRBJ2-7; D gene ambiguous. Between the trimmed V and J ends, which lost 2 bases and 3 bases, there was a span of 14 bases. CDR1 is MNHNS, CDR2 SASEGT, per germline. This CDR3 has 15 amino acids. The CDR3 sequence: CASSEFPDTVYEQYF. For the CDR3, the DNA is TGTGCCAGCAGTGAATTCCCCGATACAGTCTACGAGCAGTACTTC.

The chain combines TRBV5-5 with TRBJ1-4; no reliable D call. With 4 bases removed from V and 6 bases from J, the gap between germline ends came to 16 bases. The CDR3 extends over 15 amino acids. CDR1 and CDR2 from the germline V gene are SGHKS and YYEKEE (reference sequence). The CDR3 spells CASSDTGGKDEKLFF. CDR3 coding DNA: TGTGCCAGCAGCGATACGGGAGGGAAGGATGAAAAACTGTTTTTT.

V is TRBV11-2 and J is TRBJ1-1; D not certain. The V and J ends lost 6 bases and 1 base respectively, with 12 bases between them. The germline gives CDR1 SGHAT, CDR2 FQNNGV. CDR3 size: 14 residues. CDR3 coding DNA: TGTGCCAGCAGACCCGGATATAGGAACACTGAAGCTTTCTTT. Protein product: CASRPGYRNTEAFF.

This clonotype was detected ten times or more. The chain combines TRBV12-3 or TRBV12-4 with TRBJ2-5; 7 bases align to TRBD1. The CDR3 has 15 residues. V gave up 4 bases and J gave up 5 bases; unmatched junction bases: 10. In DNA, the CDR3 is TGTGCCAGCAGTTCCACACGACAGGGAACCGAGACCCAGTACTTC. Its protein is CASSSTRQGTETQYF.

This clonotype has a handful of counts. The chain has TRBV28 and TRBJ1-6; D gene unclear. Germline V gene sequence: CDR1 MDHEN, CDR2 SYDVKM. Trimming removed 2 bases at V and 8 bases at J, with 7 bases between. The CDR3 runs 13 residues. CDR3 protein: CASSLVDDSPLHF. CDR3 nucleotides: TGTGCCAGCAGTTTAGTCGATGATTCACCCCTCCACTTT. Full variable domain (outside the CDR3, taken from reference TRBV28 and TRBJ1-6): DVKVTQSSRYLVKRTGEKVFLECVQDMDHENMFWYRQDPGLGLRLIYFSYDVKMKEKGDIPEGYSVSREKKERFSLILESASTNQTSMYLCASSLVDDSPLHFGNGTRLTVT.

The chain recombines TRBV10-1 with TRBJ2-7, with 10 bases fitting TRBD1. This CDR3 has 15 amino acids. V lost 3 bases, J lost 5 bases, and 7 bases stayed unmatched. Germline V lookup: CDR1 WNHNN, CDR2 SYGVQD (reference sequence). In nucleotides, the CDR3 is TGCGCCAGCAGTGATGGGACAGGGGAGCGGGACGAGCAGTACTTC. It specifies CASSDGTGERDEQYF.

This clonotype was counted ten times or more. The CDR3 loop is CASTGGQNSPLHF. For the CDR3, the DNA is TGTGCCAGCACGGGGGGTCAGAATTCACCCCTCCACTTT. V gene TRBV28 combines with J gene TRBJ1-6; weak D call: TRBD1 (5 bases). Trimming shortened V by 7 bases and J by 7 bases, and 11 bases separated the two germline ends. The germline CDR1 and CDR2 sequences are MDHEN and SYDVKM. This CDR3 has 13 amino acids.

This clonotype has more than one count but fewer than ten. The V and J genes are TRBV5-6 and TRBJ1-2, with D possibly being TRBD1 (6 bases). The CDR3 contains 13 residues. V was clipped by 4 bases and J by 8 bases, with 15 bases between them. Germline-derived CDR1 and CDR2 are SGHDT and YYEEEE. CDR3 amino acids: CASSATGGSGYTF. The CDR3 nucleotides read TGTGCCAGCAGCGCGACGGGGGGCTCAGGCTACACCTTC.

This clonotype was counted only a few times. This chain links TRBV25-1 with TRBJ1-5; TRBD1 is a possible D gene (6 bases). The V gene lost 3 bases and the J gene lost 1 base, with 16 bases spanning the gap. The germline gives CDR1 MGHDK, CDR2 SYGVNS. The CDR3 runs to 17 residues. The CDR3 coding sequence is TGTGCCAGCAGTGACCTAGCGGCGGACAGCAGCAATCAGCCCCAGCATTTT. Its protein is CASSDLAADSSNQPQHF. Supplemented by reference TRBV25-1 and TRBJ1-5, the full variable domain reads EADIYQTPRYLVIGTGKKITLECSQTMGHDKMYWYQQDPGMELHLIHYSYGVNSTEKGDLSSESTVSRIRTEHFPLTLESARPSHTSQYLCASSDLAADSSNQPQHFGDGTRLSIL.

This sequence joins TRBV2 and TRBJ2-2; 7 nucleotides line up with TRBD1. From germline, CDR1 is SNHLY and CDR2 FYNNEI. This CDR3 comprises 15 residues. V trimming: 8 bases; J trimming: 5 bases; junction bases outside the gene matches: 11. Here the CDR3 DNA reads TGTGCCAGCCACCTTAGGGGGCGATGGACCGGGGAGCTGTTTTTT. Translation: CASHLRGRWTGELFF. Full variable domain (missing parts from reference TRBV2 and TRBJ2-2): EPEVTQTPSHQVTQMGQEVILRCVPISNHLYFYWYRQILGQKVEFLVSFYNNEISEKSEIFDDQFSVERPDGSNFTLKIRSTKLEDSAMYFCASHLRGRWTGELFFGEGSRLTVL.

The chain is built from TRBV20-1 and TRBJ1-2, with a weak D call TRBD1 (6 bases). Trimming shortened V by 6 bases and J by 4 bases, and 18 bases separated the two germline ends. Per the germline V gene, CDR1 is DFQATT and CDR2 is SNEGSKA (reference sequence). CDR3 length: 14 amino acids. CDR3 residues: CSARSAGAGYGYTF. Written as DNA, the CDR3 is TGCAGTGCGAGGTCCGCGGGGGCGGGCTATGGCTACACCTTC.

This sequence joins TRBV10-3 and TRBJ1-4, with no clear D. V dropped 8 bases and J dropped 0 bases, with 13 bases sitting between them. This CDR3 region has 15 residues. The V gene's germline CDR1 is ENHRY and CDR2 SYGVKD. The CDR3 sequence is CAISRTQATNEKLFF. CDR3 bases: TGTGCCATCTCGAGAACCCAAGCAACTAATGAAAAACTGTTTTTT.

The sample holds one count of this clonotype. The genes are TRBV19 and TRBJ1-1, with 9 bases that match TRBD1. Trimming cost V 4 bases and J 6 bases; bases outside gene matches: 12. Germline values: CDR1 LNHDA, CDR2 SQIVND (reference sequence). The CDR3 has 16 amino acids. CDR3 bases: TGTGCCAGTAGTACCCCTCCCGGGACAGGGACCCCTGAAGCTTTCTTT. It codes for CASSTPPGTGTPEAFF.

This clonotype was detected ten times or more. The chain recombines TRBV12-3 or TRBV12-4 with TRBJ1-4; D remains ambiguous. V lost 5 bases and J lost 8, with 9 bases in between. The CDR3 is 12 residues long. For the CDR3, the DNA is TGTGCCAGCAGTGTATCCAGAGAAAAACTGTTTTTT. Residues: CASSVSREKLFF.

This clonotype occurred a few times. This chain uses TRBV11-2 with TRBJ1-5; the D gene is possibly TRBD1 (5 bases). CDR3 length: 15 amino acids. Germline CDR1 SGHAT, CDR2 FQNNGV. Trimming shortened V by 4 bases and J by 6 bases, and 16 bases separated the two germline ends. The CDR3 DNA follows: TGTGCCAGCAGCTCTGGGACGATCAAGGGTCAGCCCCAGCATTTT. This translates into CASSSGTIKGQPQHF.

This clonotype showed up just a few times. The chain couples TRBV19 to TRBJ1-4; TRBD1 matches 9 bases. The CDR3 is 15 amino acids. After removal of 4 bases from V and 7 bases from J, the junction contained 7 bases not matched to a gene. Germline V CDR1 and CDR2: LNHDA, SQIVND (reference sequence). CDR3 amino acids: CASSTTGGASEKLFF. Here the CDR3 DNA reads TGTGCCAGTAGTACCACAGGGGGCGCGTCTGAAAAACTGTTTTTT.

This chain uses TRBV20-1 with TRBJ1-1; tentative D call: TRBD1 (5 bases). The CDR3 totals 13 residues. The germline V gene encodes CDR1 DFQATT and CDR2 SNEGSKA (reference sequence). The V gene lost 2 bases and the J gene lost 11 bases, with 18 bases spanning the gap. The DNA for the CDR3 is TGCAGTGCTAGACTCCCGGGGCCTAGAAGGGCTTTCTTT. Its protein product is CSARLPGPRRAFF.

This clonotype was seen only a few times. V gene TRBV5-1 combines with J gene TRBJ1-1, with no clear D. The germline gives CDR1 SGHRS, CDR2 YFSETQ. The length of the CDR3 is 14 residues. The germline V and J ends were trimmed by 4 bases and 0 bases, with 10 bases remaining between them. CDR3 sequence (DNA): TGCGCCAGCAGCCCATTTCCGATGAACACTGAAGCTTTCTTT. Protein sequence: CASSPFPMNTEAFF.

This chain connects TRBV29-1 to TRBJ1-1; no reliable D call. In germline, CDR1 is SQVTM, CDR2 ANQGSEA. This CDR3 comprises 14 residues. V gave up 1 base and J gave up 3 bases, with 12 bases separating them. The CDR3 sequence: CSVEGTLWDTEAFF. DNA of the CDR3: TGCAGCGTTGAAGGGACCCTGTGGGACACTGAAGCTTTCTTT.